These 32 T cell receptor beta chains were all obtained from the same sample, sequenced in a study of T cells in Graves' hyperthyroidism and ophthalmopathy. Amplification of TCR beta CDR3 regions was performed using RNA transcripts as template. Using the HTBI primer set, a first-round RT-PCR was run on the TCR CDR3. TCRdb redid the calling of the multiplex PCR reads with MiXCR, one entry per CDR3 protein. The data show 600,000 to 850,000 distinct CDR3 sequences, around 19% seen once. The source material was blood. These receptors were obtained from a woman in her forties or fifties with Graves' hyperthyroidism that later progressed to Graves' ophthalmopathy.

The sample holds a few counts of this clonotype. This sequence joins TRBV6-5 and TRBJ1-2, with a tentative D call TRBD1 (5 bases). V lost 2 bases and J lost 4, with 8 bases in between. The CDR3 runs 13 residues. Germline V CDR1 and CDR2: MNHEY, SVGAGI. The CDR3 DNA reads TGTGCCAGCAGTTACCTTGACAGCTATGGCTACACCTTC. Encoded protein: CASSYLDSYGYTF.

The chain joins TRBV20-1 to TRBJ2-1, with D perhaps matching TRBD2 (6 bases). The V end was cut by 2 bases, the J end by 5 bases, with 16 bases between. This CDR3 is built from 15 residues. Per germline, CDR1 DFQATT and CDR2 SNEGSKA (reference sequence). This chain's CDR3 is CSARSGLLTNNEQFF. CDR3 DNA: TGCAGTGCTAGATCGGGACTCCTGACCAACAATGAGCAGTTCTTC.

This clonotype was counted at least ten times. The genes are TRBV12-3 or TRBV12-4 and TRBJ1-1; unclear D gene. The CDR3 runs to 14 residues. The V and J ends lost 5 bases and 3 bases respectively, with 13 bases between them. The DNA of the CDR3 is TGTGCCAGCAGTACCGATTGGGGTGACACTGAAGCTTTCTTT. Its translation is CASSTDWGDTEAFF.

This clonotype appeared many times. The rearrangement uses TRBV7-8 and TRBJ1-5; weak D call: TRBD1 (5 bases). Trimming cost V 3 bases and J 1 base, with 10 bases left between them. CDR3 length: 15 amino acids. The V gene's germline CDR1 is SGHVS and CDR2 FQNEAQ. CDR3 DNA sequence: TGTGCCAGCAGCTTCAACCGGGACAGCAATCAGCCCCAGCATTTT. As protein: CASSFNRDSNQPQHF.

This clonotype was counted ten times or more. The V call is TRBV30, the J call TRBJ2-7; 8 nucleotides line up with TRBD1. The CDR3 spans 13 residues. Germline trimming cut 5 bases from V and 2 bases from J; bases unmatched to any gene: 5. Per the germline V gene, CDR1 is GTSNPN and CDR2 is SVGIG (reference sequence). The chain's CDR3 is CAWAGGSAYEQYF. The CDR3 nucleotides read TGTGCCTGGGCAGGGGGCTCAGCCTACGAGCAGTACTTC.

This clonotype occurred many times. This chain joins TRBV30 and TRBJ1-1, with 9 positions matching TRBD1. The CDR3 totals 16 residues. Germline V gene lookup returns CDR1 GTSNPN and CDR2 SVGIG (reference sequence). The V segment lost 2 bases and the J segment 1 base; nucleotides outside the gene matches: 8. CDR3 region: CAWSLSPGQGNTEAFF. The CDR3 DNA follows: TGTGCCTGGAGTCTATCTCCGGGACAGGGGAACACTGAAGCTTTCTTT. Full variable domain (rest looked up from reference TRBV30 and TRBJ1-1): SQTIHQWPATLVQPVGSPLSLECTVEGTSNPNLYWYRQAAGRGLQLLFYSVGIGQISSEVPQNLSASRPQDRQFILSSKKLLLSDSGFYLCAWSLSPGQGNTEAFFGQGTRLTVV.

This clonotype appeared many times. This sequence joins TRBV12-3 or TRBV12-4 and TRBJ1-1, with 7 bases lining up with TRBD1. The J segment lost 0 bases and the V segment lost 4 bases, leaving 5 bases of the junction unmatched. CDR3 length: 15 amino acids. CDR3 DNA: TGTGCCAGCAGTTATGACAGGGCTATGAACACTGAAGCTTTCTTT. Amino acid sequence: CASSYDRAMNTEAFF.

The chain recombines TRBV10-3 with TRBJ2-3, with 12 bases matching TRBD2. The CDR3 has 15 residues. Germline V gene data show CDR1 as ENHRY and CDR2 as SYGVKD. After removal of 4 bases from V and 4 bases from J, the junction contained 3 bases not matched to a gene. DNA of the CDR3: TGTGCCATCAGTGGCCTAGCGGGGGGGGCAGATACGCAGTATTTT. This translates into CAISGLAGGADTQYF.

This clonotype was picked up one time. The V gene is TRBV4-1, the J gene TRBJ2-7; a possible D gene is TRBD2 (6 bases). The length of the CDR3 is 14 residues. CDR1 and CDR2 (germline): MGHRA, YSYEKL. V was trimmed by 2 bases and J by 3 bases, leaving 11 bases between them. CDR3 sequence reads: CASSQTSGVYEQYF. Written as DNA, the CDR3 is TGCGCCAGCAGCCAAACCTCGGGGGTCTACGAGCAGTACTTC.

The rearrangement uses TRBV4-2 and TRBJ1-1; D is unresolved. Trimming removed 0 bases at V and 8 bases at J, with 7 bases between. CDR3 length: 12 residues. CDR1 and CDR2 (germline): LGHNA, YNFKEQ. Written as DNA, the CDR3 is TGTGCCAGCAGCCAAGATCCGCTGGAAGCTTTCTTT. It specifies CASSQDPLEAFF.

This chain links TRBV7-9 with TRBJ1-6; D not resolved. The germline V gene encodes CDR1 SEHNR and CDR2 FQNEAQ (reference sequence). Trimming cost V 4 bases and J 4 bases, with 14 bases left between them. This CDR3 is built from 16 residues. The CDR3 nucleotides read TGTGCCAGCAGCTACGGGAGCCGGGAGTATAATTCACCCCTCCACTTT. As protein: CASSYGSREYNSPLHF.

V and J are TRBV5-8 and TRBJ1-4; 9 bases are shared with TRBD1. V shed 4 bases, J shed 7 bases, and the junction held 14 bases outside the gene matches. This CDR3 has 17 amino acids. Germline-derived CDR1 and CDR2 are SGHTS and YDEGEE. The CDR3 loop reads CASSISPGTGFTEKLFF. The CDR3 DNA follows: TGTGCCAGCAGCATAAGTCCCGGGACAGGGTTCACTGAAAAACTGTTTTTT.

In its sample, this clonotype was seen many times. The chain couples TRBV7-3 to TRBJ1-1, with D tentatively TRBD1 (5 bases). The V gene lost 4 bases and the J gene lost 3 bases, with 9 bases spanning the gap. CDR1 and CDR2 from the germline V gene are SGHTA and FQGTGA. This CDR3 has 13 residues. CDR3 sequence: CASSWEGDTEAFF. The CDR3 coding sequence is TGTGCCAGCAGCTGGGAAGGGGACACTGAAGCTTTCTTT. Combining the CDR3 with reference TRBV7-3 and TRBJ1-1 gives the whole variable domain GAGVSQTPSNKVTEKGKYVELRCDPISGHTALYWYRQSLGQGPEFLIYFQGTGAADDSGLPNDRFFAVRPEGSVSTLKIQRTERGDSAVYLCASSWEGDTEAFFGQGTRLTVV.

This clonotype was seen many times. The V call is TRBV12-3 or TRBV12-4, the J call TRBJ1-1; D is undetermined. The CDR3 consists of 14 residues. Trimming removed 7 bases at V and 0 bases at J, with 12 bases between. The CDR3 loop is CASTSQALNTEAFF. The CDR3 DNA follows: TGTGCCAGCACCTCACAAGCTTTGAACACTGAAGCTTTCTTT.

This clonotype was found a few times. One junction end disagrees with the germline gene, perhaps due to a read error. This chain connects TRBV10-3 to TRBJ2-2, with D possibly TRBD2 on 5 matching bases. Germline assignment: CDR1 ENHRY and CDR2 SYGVKD. This CDR3 has 17 amino acids. DNA for the CDR3: TGTGCCATCAGTGAGTCGAAGAGGAGGTCGAAGACCGGGGAGCTGTTTTTT. Its protein product is CAISESKRRSKTGELFF.

This clonotype was recorded a few times. V is TRBV29-1 and J is TRBJ2-7, with 11 positions matching TRBD2. Unmatched junction bases numbered 9, after V lost 7 bases and J lost 4 bases. CDR1 SQVTM and CDR2 ANQGSEA come from the germline V gene. The CDR3 covers 14 residues. The CDR3 bases are TGCAGCGCCGGTCTAGCGGGAGGCATTTACGAGCAGTACTTC. Protein sequence: CSAGLAGGIYEQYF.

This chain links TRBV10-3 with TRBJ2-3, with a tentative D call TRBD2 (6 bases). Trimming removed 5 bases from V and 4 bases from J, with 10 bases in between. The CDR3 covers 13 residues. The germline V gene encodes CDR1 ENHRY and CDR2 SYGVKD. CDR3 sequence: CAISRLVPDTQYF. The CDR3 coding sequence is TGTGCCATCAGTCGACTAGTTCCAGATACGCAGTATTTT.

The DNA for the CDR3 is TGTGCCAGCAGACGACTAGCGGGCACAGATACGCAGTATTTT. The encoded protein is CASRRLAGTDTQYF. The chain joins TRBV5-5 to TRBJ2-3, with TRBD2 matching 9 bases. Trimming removed 5 bases from V and 1 base from J; junction bases left unmatched: 2. Germline CDR1 reads SGHKS; CDR2 reads YYEKEE (reference sequence). The CDR3 is made up of 14 amino acids. The complete variable domain, with remaining parts taken from reference TRBV5-5 and TRBJ2-3, reads DAGVTQSPTHLIKTRGQQVTLRCSPISGHKSVSWYQQVLGQGPQFIFQYYEKEERGRGNFPDRFSARQFPNYSSELNVNALLLGDSALYLCASRRLAGTDTQYFGPGTRLTVL.

This clonotype was seen a few times. The CDR3 nucleotides are TGCGCCAGCAGCTTGGAGGGCCTAGCGGGACTATCCGACGAGCAGTACTTC. Translated: CASSLEGLAGLSDEQYF. V and J are TRBV5-1 and TRBJ2-7; the match to TRBD2 covers 9 bases. The V segment lost 0 bases and the J segment 5 bases; nucleotides outside the gene matches: 12. This CDR3 has 17 amino acids. Germline V CDR1 and CDR2: SGHRS, YFSETQ.

This clonotype was picked up a small number of times. The chain is built from TRBV12-3 or TRBV12-4 and TRBJ2-3; 8 bases fit TRBD2. The CDR3 length is 16 residues. V gave up 1 base and J gave up 4 bases; unmatched junction bases: 7. CDR3 sequence (DNA): TGTGCCAGCAGTTTAGGAAGTCTAGCGGGTTCAGATACGCAGTATTTT. Its protein is CASSLGSLAGSDTQYF.

This clonotype was detected many times. V gene TRBV5-1 combines with J gene TRBJ2-1; D is undetermined. Germline-derived CDR1 and CDR2 are SGHRS and YFSETQ. The CDR3 loop spans 15 amino acids. V was trimmed by 0 bases and J by 7 bases, leaving 14 bases between them. The CDR3, as DNA: TGCGCCAGCAGCTTGGTGTCAGCCGAGGTTAATGAGCAGTTCTTC. This encodes CASSLVSAEVNEQFF.

CDR3 nucleotide sequence: TGCGCCGGGCCCGTAACAGGGGTCAGGGACAATGAGCAGTTCTTC. Translating gives CAGPVTGVRDNEQFF. This chain uses TRBV10-1 with TRBJ2-1; 7 positions agree with TRBD1. The germline gives CDR1 WNHNN, CDR2 SYGVQD (reference sequence). CDR3 size: 15 residues. J gave up 5 bases and V 11 bases, and 15 bases lay outside the gene matches.

The rearrangement links TRBV7-2 to TRBJ1-2; 10 nucleotides line up with TRBD1. The CDR3 has 16 amino acids. Germline V gene data show CDR1 as SGHTA and CDR2 as FQGNSA. Unmatched junction bases numbered 9, after V lost 5 bases and J lost 3 bases. The CDR3: CASSRRQGAVDYGYTF. CDR3 bases: TGTGCCAGCAGCCGACGACAGGGGGCTGTAGACTATGGCTACACCTTC.

The chain recombines TRBV18 with TRBJ1-2; 9 bases map to TRBD1. This CDR3 has 13 residues. V dropped 4 bases and J dropped 10; count of bases not matched to a gene: 7. CDR1 KGHSH and CDR2 LQKENI come from the germline V gene. Written as DNA, the CDR3 is TGTGCCAGCTCACTGGGACAGGGTCGTGACTACACCTTC. As protein: CASSLGQGRDYTF. The full variable domain, in which reference TRBV18 and TRBJ1-2 provide the parts outside the CDR3, is NAGVMQNPRHLVRRRGQEARLRCSPMKGHSHVYWYRQLPEEGLKFMVYLQKENIIDESGMPKERFSAEFPKEGPSILRIQQVVRGDSAAYFCASSLGQGRDYTFGSGTRLTVV.

This clonotype has only a few counts. The chain uses TRBV2 and TRBJ1-4, with TRBD1 matching over 9 bases. Germline CDR1 SNHLY, CDR2 FYNNEI. V shed 5 bases and J 7 bases; nucleotides not matched to a gene: 11. This CDR3 spans 16 amino acids. For the CDR3, the DNA is TGTGCCAGCAGTCCCTTGAGGGGACAGGGAGGTGAAAAACTGTTTTTT. Translated: CASSPLRGQGGEKLFF.

This clonotype was found a few times. V gene TRBV4-1 combines with J gene TRBJ1-5, with D perhaps matching TRBD1 (6 bases). The V gene's germline CDR1 is MGHRA and CDR2 YSYEKL. The CDR3 totals 17 residues. Deletions cut 0 bases from V and 0 bases from J, with 12 bases between. The CDR3 nucleotides are TGCGCCAGCAGCCAAGATGGTAGGGGGTATAGCAATCAGCCCCAGCATTTT. Its protein product is CASSQDGRGYSNQPQHF.

This clonotype was observed many times. V gene TRBV12-3 or TRBV12-4 combines with J gene TRBJ2-5; 7 bases are a match to TRBD1. J gave up 6 bases and V 5 bases, and 9 bases lay outside the gene matches. This CDR3 has 14 residues. The CDR3: CASSPRTGYKTQYF. The CDR3 nucleotides are TGTGCCAGCAGTCCTAGGACAGGTTACAAGACCCAGTACTTC.

The J gene is TRBJ2-2, the V gene TRBV12-5, with D possibly matching TRBD1 (5 bases). Trimming took 6 bases from V and 3 from J, leaving 11 bases between them. The V gene's germline CDR1 is LGHNT and CDR2 FRNRAP. The length of the CDR3 is 14 residues. The CDR3 is CASGVGADTGELFF. As DNA, the CDR3 is TGTGCTAGTGGGGTAGGGGCGGACACCGGGGAGCTGTTTTTT.

This clonotype has only a few counts. The chain employs TRBV5-4 and TRBJ2-5; D is perhaps TRBD1 (5 bases). V gave up 2 bases and J gave up 2 bases, with 10 bases separating them. The CDR3 extends over 14 amino acids. CDR1 is SGHNT and CDR2 is YYREEE in the germline V gene (reference sequence). The CDR3 loop reads CASSFGRAQETQYF. The CDR3 DNA sequence: TGTGCCAGCAGCTTCGGCAGGGCTCAAGAGACCCAGTACTTC.

The V gene is TRBV27, the J gene TRBJ1-5; tentative D call: TRBD1 (5 bases). The CDR3 covers 14 residues. CDR1 MNHEY and CDR2 SMNVEV come from the germline V gene (reference sequence). Trimming took 5 bases from V and 6 from J, leaving 14 bases between them. CDR3 region: CASSELGVSQPQHF. As DNA, the CDR3 is TGTGCCAGCAGTGAGTTGGGGGTCTCTCAGCCCCAGCATTTT.

On this clonotype: This may come from a read error, since a much larger clone is one base off. The chain carries TRBV3-1 and TRBJ1-1; the D gene is possibly TRBD1 (5 bases). CDR1 LGHDT and CDR2 YNNKEL come from the germline V gene (reference sequence). The V end lost 2 bases, the J end lost 7 bases, and 11 bases lay between the germline ends. This CDR3 has 13 residues. The CDR3 loop reads CASSQQGSNEAFF. For the CDR3, the DNA is TGTGCCAGCAGCCAACAGGGTTCCAATGAAGCTTTCTTT.

This clonotype has just a few counts. V and J are TRBV5-1 and TRBJ2-3, with D unclear. Trimming shortened V by 5 bases and J by 0 bases, and 10 bases separated the two germline ends. Germline CDR1 and CDR2: SGHRS and YFSETQ. This CDR3 contains 14 residues. In DNA, the CDR3 is TGCGCCAGCAGTTCCACTCTTAGCACAGATACGCAGTATTTT. It specifies CASSSTLSTDTQYF.